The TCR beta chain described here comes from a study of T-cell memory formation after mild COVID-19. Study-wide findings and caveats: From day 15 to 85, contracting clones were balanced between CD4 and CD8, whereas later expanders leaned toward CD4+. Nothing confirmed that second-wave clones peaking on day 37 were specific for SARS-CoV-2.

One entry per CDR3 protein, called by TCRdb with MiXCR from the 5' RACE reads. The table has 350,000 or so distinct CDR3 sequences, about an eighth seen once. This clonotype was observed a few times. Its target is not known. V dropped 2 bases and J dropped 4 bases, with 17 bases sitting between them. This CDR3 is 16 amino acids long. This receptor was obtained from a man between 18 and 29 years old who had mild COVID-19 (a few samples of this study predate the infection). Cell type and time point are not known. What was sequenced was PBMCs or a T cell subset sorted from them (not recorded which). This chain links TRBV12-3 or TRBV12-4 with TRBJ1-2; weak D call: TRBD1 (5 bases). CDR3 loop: CASSLMARGALYGYTF. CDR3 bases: TGTGCCAGCAGTTTAATGGCCCGTGGGGCCCTCTATGGCTACACCTTC.